The clone carrying this T cell receptor (beta chain) was seen a few times. The data originate from a study of blood T cells in healthy people across ages. A sample-barcoded 5' primer and a J-beta primer mix were used in a second PCR of about 7 to 12 cycles. TCRdb analysed the 5' RACE reads with MiXCR anew, one entry per CDR3 protein. The sample has more than 1.4 million distinct CDR3 sequences; about 43% are singletons. Sequencing was performed on blood. The source of this sequence is a woman aged 18-35 years in good health.

The CDR3 sequence is CAISAVAGGLYNEQFF. The DNA of the CDR3 is TGTGCCATCAGTGCTGTAGCGGGAGGTCTTTACAATGAGCAGTTCTTC. This chain connects TRBV10-3 to TRBJ2-1; 10 bases match TRBD2. V shed 4 bases and J 4 bases; nucleotides not matched to a gene: 7. The CDR3 extends over 16 amino acids. The germline gives CDR1 ENHRY, CDR2 SYGVKD.